What follows are 28 T cell receptor beta chains derived from one specimen sequenced in a study of cytomegalovirus exposure and HLA in healthy donors. Vbeta (60) and Jbeta (13) primers were used in the PCR. Sequenced by immunoSEQ multiplex PCR; TCRdb stores in-frame clones only, minus some. Here the sample spans 110,000 to 150,000 clones, roughly four fifths being singletons. The source material was PBMCs. All receptors derive from a woman aged 45 to 65 in good health and CMV-seropositive.

This rearrangement joins TRBV6-6 to TRBJ2-1; 8 bases are shared with TRBD2. The V and J ends lost 7 bases and 1 base, in that order; junction bases with no gene match: 6. CDR3 size: 15 residues. The germline CDR1 and CDR2 sequences are MNHNY and SVGAGI (reference sequence). The CDR3 here is CASTYGGGSYNEQFF. The DNA for the CDR3 is TGTGCCAGCACCTACGGGGGGGGGTCCTACAATGAGCAGTTCTTC.

The V call is TRBV2, the J call TRBJ1-4, with 8 bases identical to TRBD1. The CDR3 is made up of 14 amino acids. The germline V gene has CDR1 SNHLY and CDR2 FYNNEI. V was pared by 2 bases and J by 7 bases, with 3 bases of the junction left unmatched. CDR3 residues: CASSENRGSEKLFF. The CDR3 bases are TGTGCCAGCAGTGAAAACAGGGGGAGTGAAAAACTGTTTTTT.

Points on this clone: The same CDR3 arises from other DNA sequences in this sample as well. V and J are TRBV7-2 and TRBJ2-5; D gene ambiguous. The V end lost 1 base, the J end lost 4 bases, and 7 bases lay between the germline ends. CDR1 and CDR2 from the germline V gene are SGHTA and FQGNSA. This CDR3 has 13 residues. In DNA form, the CDR3 reads TGTGCCAGCAGCTTAGGTGGTAGAGAGACCCAGTACTTC. Protein product: CASSLGGRETQYF.

This clone has only one observation. The gene calls are TRBV28 and TRBJ2-5; 8 bases match TRBD1. Germline lookup yields CDR1 MDHEN and CDR2 SYDVKM. The CDR3 contains 14 residues. Trimming cost V 7 bases and J 11 bases; bases outside gene matches: 15. The CDR3 protein is CASIETGAPREQYF. The CDR3 region has the DNA TGTGCCAGCATTGAGACAGGGGCCCCCAGGGAGCAGTACTTC.

To note about this clone: A read error may account for a junction end that differs from germline. The genes are TRBV6-6 and TRBJ2-1; the D gene is possibly TRBD1 (6 bases). Germline V gene sequence: CDR1 MNHNY, CDR2 SVGAGI (reference sequence). This CDR3 contains 11 residues. The CDR3 reads CASSTQGAKIF. The CDR3 nucleotides are TGTGCCAGCAGTACACAGGGCGCGAAGATCTTC.

The CDR3 loop reads CASSLRTAQKNYGYTF. In DNA, the CDR3 is TGTGCCAGCTCACTACGGACTGCCCAGAAGAACTATGGCTACACCTTC. This chain uses TRBV18 with TRBJ1-2; D remains unclear. V gave up 4 bases and J gave up 2 bases, with 17 bases separating them. Germline V gene sequence: CDR1 KGHSH, CDR2 LQKENI. The CDR3 is made up of 16 amino acids.

The chain joins TRBV6-6 to TRBJ1-4; no firm D call. Looked up from germline, CDR1 is MNHNY and CDR2 is SVGAGI (reference sequence). This CDR3 has 15 residues. V lost 0 bases, J lost 2 bases, and 7 bases lay in between. The CDR3, as DNA: TGTGCCAGCAGTTACTCCGGGGAGACTAATGAAAAACTGTTTTTT. The encoded protein is CASSYSGETNEKLFF.

Only one count was recorded for this clone. The rearrangement uses TRBV4-1 and TRBJ2-5, with D unresolved. The CDR3 has 13 residues. Per germline, CDR1 MGHRA and CDR2 YSYEKL. The germline V and J ends were trimmed by 2 bases and 5 bases, with 9 bases remaining between them. The CDR3, as DNA: TGCGCCAGCAGCCAACGACCACAGGAGACCCAGTACTTC. Its protein product is CASSQRPQETQYF.

The chain joins TRBV5-1 to TRBJ2-7; D perhaps matches TRBD2 (6 bases). The germline V gene encodes CDR1 SGHRS and CDR2 YFSETQ. Trimming pared 4 bases from V and 2 bases from J, leaving 13 bases between. This CDR3 is built from 14 residues. The CDR3 spells CASSLTPGAYEQYF. The CDR3 DNA reads as TGCGCCAGCAGCCTGACCCCGGGGGCCTACGAGCAGTACTTC.

This sequence joins TRBV27 and TRBJ2-2; D might be TRBD1 (6 bases). CDR1 and CDR2 (germline): MNHEY, SMNVEV (reference sequence). Trimming pared 7 bases from V and 0 bases from J, leaving 9 bases between. The CDR3 spans 14 residues. The CDR3 nucleotides are TGTGCCAGCAAGACAGGCACGAACACCGGGGAGCTGTTTTTT. The encoded protein is CASKTGTNTGELFF.

This clone appeared a few times. The rearrangement uses TRBV5-1 and TRBJ2-5; 11 positions agree with TRBD2. The V segment lost 4 bases and the J segment 5 bases; nucleotides outside the gene matches: 22. Germline V gene sequence: CDR1 SGHRS, CDR2 YFSETQ. The length of the CDR3 is 20 residues. The CDR3 sequence is CASSPATSGGLEPAGETQYF. CDR3 coding DNA: TGCGCCAGCAGCCCAGCTACTAGCGGGGGTCTCGAACCGGCCGGGGAGACCCAGTACTTC. Combining the CDR3 with reference TRBV5-1 and TRBJ2-5 gives the whole variable domain KAGVTQTPRYLIKTRGQQVTLSCSPISGHRSVSWYQQTPGQGLQFLFEYFSETQRNKGNFPGRFSGRQFSNSRSEMNVSTLELGDSALYLCASSPATSGGLEPAGETQYFGPGTRLLVL.

The chain is built from TRBV5-1 and TRBJ2-5; 8 bases agree with TRBD2. The CDR3 runs 17 residues. The germline gives CDR1 SGHRS, CDR2 YFSETQ. V gave up 4 bases and J gave up 5 bases; unmatched junction bases: 16. CDR3 nucleotide sequence: TGCGCCAGCAGCCCTGGAGGTGGGCTGCGCGGGAGGGAGACCCAGTACTTC. It codes for CASSPGGGLRGRETQYF.

CDR3 in DNA: TGTGCCAGCAACCAGGGGAGGGGAGTAAACGGTGGCTACACCTTC. Residues: CASNQGRGVNGGYTF. The V gene is TRBV28, the J gene TRBJ1-2; TRBD1 is a possible D gene (6 bases). Trimming took 7 bases from V and 7 from J, leaving 22 bases between them. The CDR3 contains 15 residues. CDR1 is MDHEN and CDR2 is SYDVKM in the germline V gene.

This clone was observed a few times. This chain connects TRBV6-5 to TRBJ1-2, with D possibly being TRBD1 (5 bases). This CDR3 spans 15 amino acids. V lost 7 bases to trimming and J lost 0 bases, with 15 bases between them. Germline CDR1 reads MNHEY; CDR2 reads SVGAGI. The CDR3 is CASIRVRGSNYGYTF. In DNA, the CDR3 is TGTGCCAGCATTCGGGTTCGGGGGTCTAACTATGGCTACACCTTC.

The V and J genes are TRBV7-9 and TRBJ1-2; 10 nucleotides align to TRBD1. Unmatched junction bases numbered 7, after V lost 5 bases and J lost 7 bases. The germline V gene has CDR1 SEHNR and CDR2 FQNEAQ (reference sequence). The CDR3 covers 14 residues. CDR3 sequence: CASSPGQGDSGYTF. As DNA, the CDR3 is TGTGCCAGCAGCCCCGGACAGGGGGACTCTGGCTACACCTTC.

The count of this clone is one. V and J are TRBV19 and TRBJ1-6; D not resolved. This CDR3 spans 16 amino acids. V shed 3 bases and J shed 7 bases, with 16 bases lying between them. In germline, CDR1 is LNHDA, CDR2 SQIVND (reference sequence). In DNA, the CDR3 is TGTGCCAGTAGTATGAACCTTCGCCGAGGGAATTCACCCCTCCACTTT. Residues: CASSMNLRRGNSPLHF.

The rearrangement joins TRBV19 to TRBJ1-1; 7 bases fit TRBD1. CDR1 is LNHDA and CDR2 is SQIVND in the germline V gene (reference sequence). The CDR3 contains 15 residues. J gave up 1 base and V 5 bases, and 7 bases lay outside the gene matches. CDR3 amino acids: CASSGRGGTNTEAFF. The DNA of the CDR3 is TGTGCCAGTAGTGGGAGAGGGGGCACGAACACTGAAGCTTTCTTT.

The rearrangement uses TRBV5-6 and TRBJ1-1; 10 bases map to TRBD1. Germline values: CDR1 SGHDT, CDR2 YYEEEE. The V segment lost 0 bases and the J segment 1 base; nucleotides outside the gene matches: 3. This CDR3 region has 16 residues. The CDR3 is CASSLGQGASNTEAFF. DNA of the CDR3: TGTGCCAGCAGCTTGGGACAGGGGGCGTCGAACACTGAAGCTTTCTTT. Full variable domain (remainder filled in from reference TRBV5-6 and TRBJ1-1): DAGVTQSPTHLIKTRGQQVTLRCSPKSGHDTVSWYQQALGQGPQFIFQYYEEEERQRGNFPDRFSGHQFPNYSSELNVNALLLGDSALYLCASSLGQGASNTEAFFGQGTRLTVV.

The V and J genes are TRBV2 and TRBJ1-5, with D perhaps TRBD1 (5 bases). CDR3 length: 16 residues. V lost 6 bases to trimming and J lost 0 bases, with 15 bases between them. Germline assignment: CDR1 SNHLY and CDR2 FYNNEI. The CDR3 protein is CASSLTENYSNQPQHF. The CDR3 DNA is TGTGCCAGCAGCCTGACAGAAAATTATAGCAATCAGCCCCAGCATTTT.

The chain carries TRBV10-3 and TRBJ1-6; D uncertain. This CDR3 comprises 15 residues. V lost 7 bases to trimming and J lost 9 bases, with 19 bases between them. Looked up from germline, CDR1 is ENHRY and CDR2 is SYGVKD. Here the CDR3 reads CAITLSGLGGSPLHF. Written as DNA, the CDR3 is TGTGCCATCACCCTCTCCGGGCTTGGAGGTTCACCCCTCCACTTT.

V gene TRBV9 combines with J gene TRBJ1-2, with 8 positions matching TRBD1. The CDR3 runs to 14 residues. Germline assignment: CDR1 SGDLS and CDR2 YYNGEE. J lost 0 bases, V lost 6 bases, and 4 bases had no gene match. As DNA, the CDR3 is TGTGCCAGCACCTGGACAGGGCCTAACTATGGCTACACCTTC. Protein: CASTWTGPNYGYTF.

This rearrangement joins TRBV6-5 to TRBJ1-6; D might be TRBD1 (6 bases). The CDR3 contains 15 residues. The V gene lost 5 bases and the J gene lost 14 bases, with 22 bases spanning the gap. CDR1 MNHEY and CDR2 SVGAGI come from the germline V gene. In DNA form, the CDR3 reads TGTGCCAGCAGTCAGTACCTCAGGGGCGAGTTAACCCTCCACTTT. Protein product: CASSQYLRGELTLHF.

The chain combines TRBV28 with TRBJ1-4, with D unclear. V was trimmed by 6 bases and J by 4 bases, leaving 12 bases between them. This CDR3 has 14 residues. In germline, CDR1 is MDHEN, CDR2 SYDVKM. The CDR3 spells CASRGAGGNEKLFF. As DNA, the CDR3 is TGTGCCAGCAGAGGCGCGGGAGGTAATGAAAAACTGTTTTTT. The whole variable domain, remainder taken from reference TRBV28 and TRBJ1-4, is DVKVTQSSRYLVKRTGEKVFLECVQDMDHENMFWYRQDPGLGLRLIYFSYDVKMKEKGDIPEGYSVSREKKERFSLILESASTNQTSMYLCASRGAGGNEKLFFGSGTQLSVL.

V and J are TRBV6-5 and TRBJ2-7, with 8 bases lining up with TRBD1. V lost 2 bases to trimming and J lost 3 bases; unmatched junction nucleotides: 6. Germline CDR1 is MNHEY and CDR2 is SVGAGI. The length of the CDR3 is 15 residues. CDR3: CASSYDLTGVYEQYF. CDR3 sequence (DNA): TGTGCCAGCAGTTACGATTTGACAGGGGTCTACGAGCAGTACTTC.

This clone was counted between two and nine times. The V gene is TRBV12-5, the J gene TRBJ2-1; 8 bases are shared with TRBD2. Germline assignment: CDR1 LGHNT and CDR2 FRNRAP. This CDR3 is built from 16 residues. V gave up 2 bases and J gave up 0 bases; unmatched junction bases: 3. CDR3 DNA sequence: TGTGCTAGTGGTTTGCAGGCGGGGGGCTCCTACAATGAGCAGTTCTTC. This translates into CASGLQAGGSYNEQFF.

The V and J genes are TRBV6-5 and TRBJ1-1; the D gene is possibly TRBD1 (6 bases). Germline values: CDR1 MNHEY, CDR2 SVGAGI. The CDR3 has 11 amino acids. Trimming took 3 bases from V and 11 from J, leaving 10 bases between them. The CDR3 loop is CASSYMGAAFF. In DNA form, the CDR3 reads TGTGCCAGCAGTTATATGGGGGCTGCTTTCTTT.

This clone appeared a few times. The chain recombines TRBV6-4 with TRBJ2-1; 8 nucleotides line up with TRBD2. Per the germline V gene, CDR1 is MRHNA and CDR2 is SNTAGT. This CDR3 is built from 15 residues. J was trimmed by 6 bases and V by 2 bases; bases with no gene match: 6. CDR3 loop: CASSDSRGGFNEQFF. The CDR3 DNA follows: TGTGCCAGCAGTGACAGCCGGGGGGGTTTCAATGAGCAGTTCTTC.

The genes are TRBV27 and TRBJ2-7; weak D call: TRBD1 (6 bases). The V end was cut by 8 bases, the J end by 3 bases, with 8 bases between. Germline V gene lookup returns CDR1 MNHEY and CDR2 SMNVEV (reference sequence). CDR3 size: 11 residues. The CDR3 DNA reads as TGTGCCAGCGGGACAAACTACGAGCAGTACTTC. Encoded protein: CASGTNYEQYF.